This TCR beta chain was documented in a study of CD8 T cells in Susac syndrome. TCR beta sequences were obtained from blood CD8+ and CD4+ T cells. Negative magnetic isolation gave CD8+ and CD4+ cells; FACS enriched CD8+ TEMRA. The germline V and J ends were trimmed by 3 bases and 5 bases, with 11 bases remaining between them. This CDR3 is built from 13 residues. The RNA, about 0.45 to 1 ug, was put through reverse transcription using random hexamers. Across 54 Vbeta and 13 Jbeta, TCR beta CDR3 was amplified with immunoSEQ multiplex PCR. MiXCR, applied by TCRdb to the immunoSEQ multiplex PCR reads, yields one record per CDR3 protein. The table lists approximately 140,000 distinct CDR3 sequences, approximately 93% of them singletons.

The chain combines TRBV12-3 or TRBV12-4 with TRBJ2-7; D might be TRBD1 (6 bases). This clonotype originated in a human donor in good health. The source material was CD8+ T cells from PBMCs. CDR3 in amino acids: CASSFTGQNEQYF. The DNA for the CDR3 is TGTGCCAGCAGTTTTACAGGGCAAAACGAGCAGTACTTC.